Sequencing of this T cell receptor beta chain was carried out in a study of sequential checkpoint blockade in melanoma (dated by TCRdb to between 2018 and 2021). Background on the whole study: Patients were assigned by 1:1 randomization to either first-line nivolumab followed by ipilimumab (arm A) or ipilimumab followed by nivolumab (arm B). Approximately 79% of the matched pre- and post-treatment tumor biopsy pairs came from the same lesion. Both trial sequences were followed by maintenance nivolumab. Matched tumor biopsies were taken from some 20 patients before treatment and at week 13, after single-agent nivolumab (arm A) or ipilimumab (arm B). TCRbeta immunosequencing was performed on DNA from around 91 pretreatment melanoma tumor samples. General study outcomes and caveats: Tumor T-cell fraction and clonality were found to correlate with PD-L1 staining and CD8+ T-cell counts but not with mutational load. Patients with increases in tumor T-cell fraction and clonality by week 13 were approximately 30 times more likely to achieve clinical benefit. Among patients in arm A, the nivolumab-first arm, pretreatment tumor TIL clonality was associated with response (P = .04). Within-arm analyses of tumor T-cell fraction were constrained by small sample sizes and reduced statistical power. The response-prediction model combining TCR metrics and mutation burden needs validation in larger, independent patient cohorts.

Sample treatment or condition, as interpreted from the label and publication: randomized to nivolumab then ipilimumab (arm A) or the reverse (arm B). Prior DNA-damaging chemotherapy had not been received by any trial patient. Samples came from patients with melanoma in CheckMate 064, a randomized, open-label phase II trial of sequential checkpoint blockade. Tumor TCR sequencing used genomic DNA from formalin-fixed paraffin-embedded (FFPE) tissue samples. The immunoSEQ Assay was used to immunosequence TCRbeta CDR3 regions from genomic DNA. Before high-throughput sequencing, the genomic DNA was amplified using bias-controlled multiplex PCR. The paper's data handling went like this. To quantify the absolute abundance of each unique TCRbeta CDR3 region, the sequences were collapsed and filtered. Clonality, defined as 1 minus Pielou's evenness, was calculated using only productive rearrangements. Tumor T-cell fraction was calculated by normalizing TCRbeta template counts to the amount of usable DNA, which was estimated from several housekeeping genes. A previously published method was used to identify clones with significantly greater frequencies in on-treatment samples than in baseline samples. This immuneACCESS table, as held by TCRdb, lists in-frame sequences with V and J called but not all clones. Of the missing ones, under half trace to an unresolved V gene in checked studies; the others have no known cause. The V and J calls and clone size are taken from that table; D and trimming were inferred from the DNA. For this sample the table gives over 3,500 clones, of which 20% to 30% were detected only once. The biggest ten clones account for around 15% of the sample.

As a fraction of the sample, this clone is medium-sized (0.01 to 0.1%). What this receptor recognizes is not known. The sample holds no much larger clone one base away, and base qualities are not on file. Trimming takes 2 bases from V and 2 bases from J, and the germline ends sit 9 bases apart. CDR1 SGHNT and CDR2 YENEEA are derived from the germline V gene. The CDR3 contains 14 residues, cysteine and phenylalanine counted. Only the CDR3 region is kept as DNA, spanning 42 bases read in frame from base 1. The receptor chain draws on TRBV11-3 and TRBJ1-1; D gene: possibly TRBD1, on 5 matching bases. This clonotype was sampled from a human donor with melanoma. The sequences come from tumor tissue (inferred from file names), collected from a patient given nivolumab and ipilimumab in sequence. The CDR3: CASSLTQGNTEAFF. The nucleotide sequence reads TGTGCCAGCAGCTTAACCCAGGGTAACACTGAAGCTTTCTTT.